This T cell receptor (beta chain) derives from a study of blood T cell repertoires in COVID-19. Participants' own reports of clinical history determined their cohort assignment. In the authors' methods: It was from reference gene primer amplification that nucleated cell counts were estimated. Profiling relied on immunoSEQ multiplex PCR, and the TCRdb table lists in-frame clones only, not all of them. The V and J calls and the clone size are those of that table, but D and trimming were determined from the DNA. The sample lists approximately 280,000 clones; 85% were seen once. The germline V gene has CDR1 MGHRA and CDR2 YSYEKL. V lost 4 bases and J 8 bases, leaving 17 bases between the germline ends. The CDR3 totals 15 residues.

The clonotype was recovered from a woman aged 45-59 years who had recovered from COVID-19. Sequencing input: PBMCs or T cells enriched from blood (not recorded which). The chain recombines TRBV4-1 with TRBJ1-4; D possibly corresponds to TRBD1 (6 bases). CDR3 bases: TGCGCCAGCAGCCCAACAGGGATATTACAAGAAAAACTGTTTTTT. Its translation: CASSPTGILQEKLFF.